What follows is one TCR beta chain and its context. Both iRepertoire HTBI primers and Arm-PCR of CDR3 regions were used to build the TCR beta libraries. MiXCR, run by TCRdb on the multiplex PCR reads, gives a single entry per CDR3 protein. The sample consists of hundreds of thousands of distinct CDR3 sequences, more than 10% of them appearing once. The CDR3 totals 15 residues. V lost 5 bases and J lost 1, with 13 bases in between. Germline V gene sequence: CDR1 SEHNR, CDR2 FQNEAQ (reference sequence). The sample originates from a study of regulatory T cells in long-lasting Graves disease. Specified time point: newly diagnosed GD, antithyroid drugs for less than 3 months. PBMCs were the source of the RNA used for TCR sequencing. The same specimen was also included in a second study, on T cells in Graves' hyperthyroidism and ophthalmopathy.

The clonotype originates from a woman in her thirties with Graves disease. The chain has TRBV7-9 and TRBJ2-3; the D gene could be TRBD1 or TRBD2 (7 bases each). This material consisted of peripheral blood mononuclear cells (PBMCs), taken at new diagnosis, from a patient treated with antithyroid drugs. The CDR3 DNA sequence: TGTGCCAGCAGCCCAGCGGGACAGTGCACAGATACGCAGTATTTT. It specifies CASSPAGQCTDTQYF. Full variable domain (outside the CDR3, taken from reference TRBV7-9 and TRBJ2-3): DTGVSQNPRHKITKRGQNVTFRCDPISEHNRLYWYRQTLGQGPEFLTYFQNEAQLEKSRLLSDRFSAERPKGSFSTLEIQRTEQGDSAMYLCASSPAGQCTDTQYFGPGTRLTVL.